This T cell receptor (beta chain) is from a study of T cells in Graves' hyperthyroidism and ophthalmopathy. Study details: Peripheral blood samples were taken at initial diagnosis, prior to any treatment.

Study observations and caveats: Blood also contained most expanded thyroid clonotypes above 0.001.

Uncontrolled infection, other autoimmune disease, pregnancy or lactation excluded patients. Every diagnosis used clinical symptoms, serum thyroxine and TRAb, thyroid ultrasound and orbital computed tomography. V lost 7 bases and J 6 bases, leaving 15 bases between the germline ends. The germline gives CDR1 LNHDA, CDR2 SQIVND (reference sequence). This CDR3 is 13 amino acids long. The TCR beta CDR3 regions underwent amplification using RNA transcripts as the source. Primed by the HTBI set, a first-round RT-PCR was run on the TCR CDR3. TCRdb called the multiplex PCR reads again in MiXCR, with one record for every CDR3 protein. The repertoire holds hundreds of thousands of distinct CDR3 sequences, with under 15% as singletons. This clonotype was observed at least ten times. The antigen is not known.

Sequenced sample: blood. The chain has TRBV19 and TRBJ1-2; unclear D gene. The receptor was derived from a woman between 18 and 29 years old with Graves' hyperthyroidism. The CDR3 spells CASTPRTNNGYTF. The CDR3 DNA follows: TGTGCCAGTACCCCAAGAACGAACAATGGCTACACCTTC.